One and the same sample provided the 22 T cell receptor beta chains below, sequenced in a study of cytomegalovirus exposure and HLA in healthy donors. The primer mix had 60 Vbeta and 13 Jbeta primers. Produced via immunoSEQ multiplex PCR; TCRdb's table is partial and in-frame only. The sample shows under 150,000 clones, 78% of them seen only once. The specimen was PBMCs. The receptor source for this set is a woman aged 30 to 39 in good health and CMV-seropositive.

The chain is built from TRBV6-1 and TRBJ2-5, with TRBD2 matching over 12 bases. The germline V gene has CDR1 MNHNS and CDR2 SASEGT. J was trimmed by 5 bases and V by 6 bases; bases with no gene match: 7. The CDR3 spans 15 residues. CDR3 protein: CASRASGGAGETQYF. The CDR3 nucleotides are TGTGCCAGCAGAGCTAGCGGGGGGGCCGGGGAGACCCAGTACTTC.

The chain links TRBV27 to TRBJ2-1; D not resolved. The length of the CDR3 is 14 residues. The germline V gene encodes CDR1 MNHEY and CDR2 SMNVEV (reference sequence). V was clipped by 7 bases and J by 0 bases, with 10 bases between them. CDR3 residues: CASTPHNSYNEQFF. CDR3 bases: TGTGCCAGCACCCCACACAACTCCTACAATGAGCAGTTCTTC.

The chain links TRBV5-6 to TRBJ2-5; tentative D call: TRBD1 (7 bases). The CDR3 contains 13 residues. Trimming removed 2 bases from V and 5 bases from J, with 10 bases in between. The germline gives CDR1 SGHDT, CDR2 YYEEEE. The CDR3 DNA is TGTGCCAGCAGCTTTGCAGGGGGGGAGACCCAGTACTTC. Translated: CASSFAGGETQYF.

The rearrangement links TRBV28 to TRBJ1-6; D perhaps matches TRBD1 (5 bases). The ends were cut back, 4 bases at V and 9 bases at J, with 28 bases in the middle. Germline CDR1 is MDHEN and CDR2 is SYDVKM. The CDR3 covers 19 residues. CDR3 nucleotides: TGTGCCAGCAGTTCCCTTATCAGTATCCCAGGGTTAGGGTTTTCACCCCTCCACTTT. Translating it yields CASSSLISIPGLGFSPLHF. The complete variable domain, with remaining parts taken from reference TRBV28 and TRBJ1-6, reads DVKVTQSSRYLVKRTGEKVFLECVQDMDHENMFWYRQDPGLGLRLIYFSYDVKMKEKGDIPEGYSVSREKKERFSLILESASTNQTSMYLCASSSLISIPGLGFSPLHFGNGTRLTVT.

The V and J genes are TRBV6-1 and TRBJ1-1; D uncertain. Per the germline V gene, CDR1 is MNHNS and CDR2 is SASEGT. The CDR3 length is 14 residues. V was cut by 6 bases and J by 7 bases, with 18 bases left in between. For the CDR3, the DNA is TGTGCCAGCAGATCGCTTCTGCGGTCGCTTGAAGCTTTCTTT. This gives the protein CASRSLLRSLEAFF.

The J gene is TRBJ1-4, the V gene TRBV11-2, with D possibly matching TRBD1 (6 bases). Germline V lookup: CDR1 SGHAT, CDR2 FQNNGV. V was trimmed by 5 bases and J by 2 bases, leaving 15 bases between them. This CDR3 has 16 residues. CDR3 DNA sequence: TGTGCCAGCAGCAAATTTCCAGGGGCCACTAATGAAAAACTGTTTTTT. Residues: CASSKFPGATNEKLFF.

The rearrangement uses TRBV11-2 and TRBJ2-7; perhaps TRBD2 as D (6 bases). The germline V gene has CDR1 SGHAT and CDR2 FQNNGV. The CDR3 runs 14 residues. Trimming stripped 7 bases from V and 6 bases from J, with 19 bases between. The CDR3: CASTSTPYSGEQYF. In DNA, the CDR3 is TGTGCCAGCACAAGCACCCCCTATAGCGGCGAGCAGTACTTC.

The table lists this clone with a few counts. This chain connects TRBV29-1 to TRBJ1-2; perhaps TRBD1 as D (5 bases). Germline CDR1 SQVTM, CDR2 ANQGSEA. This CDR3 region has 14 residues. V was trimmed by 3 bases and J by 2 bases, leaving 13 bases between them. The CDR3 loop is CSVDWGLTNYGYTF. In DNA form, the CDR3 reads TGCAGCGTTGATTGGGGACTGACGAACTATGGCTACACCTTC.

The CDR3 DNA sequence: TGTGCCAGCAGCTTGGCAGGTAGCTCTGGGGCCAACGTCCTGACTTTC. Translated: CASSLAGSSGANVLTF. The chain combines TRBV5-6 with TRBJ2-6; D is unclear. V lost 0 bases to trimming and J lost 0 bases, with 7 bases between them. The germline V gene has CDR1 SGHDT and CDR2 YYEEEE. The CDR3 contains 16 residues.

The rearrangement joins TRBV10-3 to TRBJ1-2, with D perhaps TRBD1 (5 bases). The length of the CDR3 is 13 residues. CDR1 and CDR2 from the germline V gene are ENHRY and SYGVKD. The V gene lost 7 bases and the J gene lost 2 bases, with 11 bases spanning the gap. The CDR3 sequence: CAITPDRNYGYTF. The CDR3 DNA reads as TGTGCCATCACCCCCGACAGAAACTATGGCTACACCTTC.

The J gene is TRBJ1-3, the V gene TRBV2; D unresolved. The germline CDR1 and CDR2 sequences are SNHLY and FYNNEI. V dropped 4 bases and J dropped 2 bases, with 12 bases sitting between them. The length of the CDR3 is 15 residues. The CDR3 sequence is CASSGRRATGNTIYF. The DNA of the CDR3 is TGTGCCAGCAGTGGGAGGCGGGCGACTGGAAACACCATATATTTT.

CDR3 nucleotides: TGTGCCAGCAGTTTAGGCGGGAACATCTACGAGCAGTACTTC. Translating gives CASSLGGNIYEQYF. V gene TRBV27 combines with J gene TRBJ2-7, with a possible D match to TRBD2 (6 bases). This CDR3 has 14 amino acids. V shed 2 bases and J shed 3 bases, with 11 bases lying between them. Germline lookup yields CDR1 MNHEY and CDR2 SMNVEV (reference sequence).

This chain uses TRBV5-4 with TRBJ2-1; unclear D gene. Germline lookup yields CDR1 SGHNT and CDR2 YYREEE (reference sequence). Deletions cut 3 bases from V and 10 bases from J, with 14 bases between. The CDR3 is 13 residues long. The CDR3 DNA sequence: TGTGCCAGCAGCTCTCCCTCGGGTGGAGAGCAGTTCTTC. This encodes CASSSPSGGEQFF.

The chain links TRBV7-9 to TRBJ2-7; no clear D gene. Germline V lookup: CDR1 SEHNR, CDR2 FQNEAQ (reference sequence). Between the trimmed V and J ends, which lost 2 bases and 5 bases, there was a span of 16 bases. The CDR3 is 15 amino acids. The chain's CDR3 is CASSLSSRALDEQYF. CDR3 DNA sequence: TGTGCCAGCAGCTTATCGAGTCGCGCTCTCGACGAGCAGTACTTC.

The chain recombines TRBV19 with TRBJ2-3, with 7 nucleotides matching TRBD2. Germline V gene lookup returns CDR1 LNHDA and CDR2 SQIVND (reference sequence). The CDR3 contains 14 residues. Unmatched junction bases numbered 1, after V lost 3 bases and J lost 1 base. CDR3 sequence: CASSIRGGTDTQYF. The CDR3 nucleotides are TGTGCCAGTAGTATCCGGGGGGGCACAGATACGCAGTATTTT.

This CDR3 reads CASSPRDRETQYF. DNA for the CDR3: TGCGCCAGCAGCCCCCGGGACAGAGAGACCCAGTACTTC. The chain links TRBV4-3 to TRBJ2-5; 7 nucleotides line up with TRBD1. The CDR3 contains 13 residues. Per the germline V gene, CDR1 is LGHNA and CDR2 is YSLEER. V shed 4 bases and J 4 bases; nucleotides not matched to a gene: 3.

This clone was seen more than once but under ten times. CDR3 DNA sequence: TGCGCCAGCAGCCAAGATTTTGCGGGGGGAGCGGCAGATACGCAGTATTTT. Translating gives CASSQDFAGGAADTQYF. The chain combines TRBV4-1 with TRBJ2-3; 8 bases map to TRBD2. Germline values: CDR1 MGHRA, CDR2 YSYEKL. The CDR3 length is 17 residues. V lost 0 bases to trimming and J lost 4 bases; unmatched junction nucleotides: 9.

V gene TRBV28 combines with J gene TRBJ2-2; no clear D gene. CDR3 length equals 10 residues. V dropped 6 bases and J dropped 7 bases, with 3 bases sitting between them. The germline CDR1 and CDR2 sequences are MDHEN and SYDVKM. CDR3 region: CASRSGELFF. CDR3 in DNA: TGTGCCAGCAGGAGCGGGGAGCTGTTTTTT.

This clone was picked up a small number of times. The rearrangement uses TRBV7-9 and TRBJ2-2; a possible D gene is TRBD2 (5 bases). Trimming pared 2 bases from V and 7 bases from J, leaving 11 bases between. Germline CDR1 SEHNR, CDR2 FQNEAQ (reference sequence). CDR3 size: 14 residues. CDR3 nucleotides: TGTGCCAGCAGCTTAAGGCCTAGCCACGGGGAGCTGTTTTTT. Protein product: CASSLRPSHGELFF.

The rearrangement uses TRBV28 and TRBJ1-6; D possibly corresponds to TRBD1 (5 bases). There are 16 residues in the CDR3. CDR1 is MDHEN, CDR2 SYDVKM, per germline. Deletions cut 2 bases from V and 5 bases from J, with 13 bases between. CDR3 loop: CASSLRGRGNNSPLHF. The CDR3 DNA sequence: TGTGCCAGCAGTTTAAGAGGCCGGGGGAATAATTCACCCCTCCACTTT.

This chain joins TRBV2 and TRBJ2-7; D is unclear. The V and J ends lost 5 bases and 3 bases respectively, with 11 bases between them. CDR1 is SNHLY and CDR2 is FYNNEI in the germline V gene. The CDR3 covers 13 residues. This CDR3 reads CASSTGSFYEQYF. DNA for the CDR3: TGTGCCAGCAGTACCGGGTCCTTCTACGAGCAGTACTTC.

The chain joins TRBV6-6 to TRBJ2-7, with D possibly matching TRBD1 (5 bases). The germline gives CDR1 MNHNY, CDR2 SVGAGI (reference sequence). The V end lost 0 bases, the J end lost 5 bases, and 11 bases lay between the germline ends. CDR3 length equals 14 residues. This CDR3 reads CASSYSDSLNEQYF. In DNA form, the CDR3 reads TGTGCCAGCAGTTACTCTGACAGTCTGAACGAGCAGTACTTC.